These 2 T cell receptor beta chains originate from one sample sequenced in a study of CD8 T cells in ankylosing spondylitis. MiXCR, applied by TCRdb to the 5' RACE reads, yields one record per CDR3 protein. The sample includes fewer than 250,000 distinct CDR3 sequences, 8% to 11% seen only once; the top ten take about 3%. The sequencing input was blood, either unsorted or a sorted T cell fraction (not recorded which). The source of these receptors is a male donor with ankylosing spondylitis or in good health (not recorded which).

The chain carries TRBV5-4 and TRBJ1-2; D call uncertain. The CDR3 is 13 residues long. The germline V gene encodes CDR1 SGHNT and CDR2 YYREEE (reference sequence). V lost 0 bases and J 3 bases, leaving 6 bases between the germline ends. The CDR3: CASSLEPDYGYTF. The CDR3 coding sequence is TGTGCCAGCAGCTTGGAACCGGACTATGGCTACACCTTC.

This clonotype was detected ten times or more. The gene calls are TRBV12-3 or TRBV12-4 and TRBJ2-1; D unresolved. This CDR3 spans 15 amino acids. Deletions cut 6 bases from V and 0 bases from J, with 12 bases between. CDR3 bases: TGTGCCAGCAGGCACGACCTTAACTCCTACAATGAGCAGTTCTTC. Protein product: CASRHDLNSYNEQFF.